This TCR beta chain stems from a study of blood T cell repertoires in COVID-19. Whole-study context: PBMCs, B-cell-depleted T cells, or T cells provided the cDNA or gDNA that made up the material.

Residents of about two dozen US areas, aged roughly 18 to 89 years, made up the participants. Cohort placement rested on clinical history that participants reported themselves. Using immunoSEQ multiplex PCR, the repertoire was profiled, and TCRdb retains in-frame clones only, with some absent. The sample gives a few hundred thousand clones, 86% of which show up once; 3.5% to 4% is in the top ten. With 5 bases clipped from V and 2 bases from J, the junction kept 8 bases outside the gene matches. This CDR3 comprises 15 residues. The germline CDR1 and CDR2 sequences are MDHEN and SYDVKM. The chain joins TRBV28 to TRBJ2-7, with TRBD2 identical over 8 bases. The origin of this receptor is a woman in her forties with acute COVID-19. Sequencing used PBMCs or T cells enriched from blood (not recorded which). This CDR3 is CASSPPGGITYEQYF. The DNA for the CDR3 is TGTGCCAGCAGTCCGCCGGGAGGGATCACCTACGAGCAGTACTTC.